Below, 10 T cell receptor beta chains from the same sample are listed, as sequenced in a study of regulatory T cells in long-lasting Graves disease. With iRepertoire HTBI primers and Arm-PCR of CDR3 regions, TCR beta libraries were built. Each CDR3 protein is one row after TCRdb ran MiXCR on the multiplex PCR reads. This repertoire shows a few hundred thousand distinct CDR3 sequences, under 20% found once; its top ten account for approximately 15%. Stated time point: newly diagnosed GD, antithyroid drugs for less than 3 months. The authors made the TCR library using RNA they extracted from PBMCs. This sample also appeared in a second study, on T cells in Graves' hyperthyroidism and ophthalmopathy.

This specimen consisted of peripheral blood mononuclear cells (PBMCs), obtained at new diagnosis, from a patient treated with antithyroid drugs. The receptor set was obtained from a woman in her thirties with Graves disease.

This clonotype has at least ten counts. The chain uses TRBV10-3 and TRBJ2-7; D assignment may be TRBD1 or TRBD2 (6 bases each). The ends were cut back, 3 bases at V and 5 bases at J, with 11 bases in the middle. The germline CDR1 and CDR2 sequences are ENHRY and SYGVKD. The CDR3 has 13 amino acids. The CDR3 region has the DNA TGTGCCATCAGTGAAAACGGGGGCGACGAGCAGTACTTC. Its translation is CAISENGGDEQYF.

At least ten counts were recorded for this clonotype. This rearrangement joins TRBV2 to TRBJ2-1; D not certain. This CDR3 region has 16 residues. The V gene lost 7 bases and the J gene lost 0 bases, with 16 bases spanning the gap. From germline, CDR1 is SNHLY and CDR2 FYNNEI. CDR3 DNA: TGTGCCAGCATTAGCCGGCCACTCAGCTCCTACAATGAGCAGTTCTTC. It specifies CASISRPLSSYNEQFF.

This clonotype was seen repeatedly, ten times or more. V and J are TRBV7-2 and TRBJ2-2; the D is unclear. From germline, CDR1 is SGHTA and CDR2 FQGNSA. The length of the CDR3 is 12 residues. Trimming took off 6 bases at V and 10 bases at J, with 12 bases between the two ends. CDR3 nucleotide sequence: TGTGCCAGCAGTCAGCCCACTATGGAGCTGTTTTTT. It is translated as CASSQPTMELFF.

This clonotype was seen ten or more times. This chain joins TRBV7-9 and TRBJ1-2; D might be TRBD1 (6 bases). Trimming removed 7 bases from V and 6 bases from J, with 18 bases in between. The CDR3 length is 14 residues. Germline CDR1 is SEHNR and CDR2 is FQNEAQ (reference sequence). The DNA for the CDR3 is TGTGCCAGCACCCTGGGGGCCCCCCGGGATGGCTACACCTTC. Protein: CASTLGAPRDGYTF.

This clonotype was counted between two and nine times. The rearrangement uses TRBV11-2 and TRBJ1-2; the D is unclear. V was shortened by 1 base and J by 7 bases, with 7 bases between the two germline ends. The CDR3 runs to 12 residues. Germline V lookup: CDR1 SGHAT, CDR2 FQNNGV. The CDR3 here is CASSLGSCGYTF. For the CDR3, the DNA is TGTGCCAGCAGCTTAGGGAGTTGTGGCTACACCTTC.

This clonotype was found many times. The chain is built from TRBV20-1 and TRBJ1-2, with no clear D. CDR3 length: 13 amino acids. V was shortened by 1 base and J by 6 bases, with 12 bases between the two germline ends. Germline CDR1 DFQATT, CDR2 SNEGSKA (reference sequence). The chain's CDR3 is CSARVPRFDGYTF. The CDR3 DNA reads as TGCAGTGCTAGAGTGCCGCGATTTGATGGCTACACCTTC.

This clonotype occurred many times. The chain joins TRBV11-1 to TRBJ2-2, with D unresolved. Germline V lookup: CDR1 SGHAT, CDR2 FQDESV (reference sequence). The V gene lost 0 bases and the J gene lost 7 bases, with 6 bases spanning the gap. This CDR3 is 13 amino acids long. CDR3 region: CASSLALGGELFF. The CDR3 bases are TGTGCCAGCAGCTTAGCGCTGGGCGGGGAGCTGTTTTTT.

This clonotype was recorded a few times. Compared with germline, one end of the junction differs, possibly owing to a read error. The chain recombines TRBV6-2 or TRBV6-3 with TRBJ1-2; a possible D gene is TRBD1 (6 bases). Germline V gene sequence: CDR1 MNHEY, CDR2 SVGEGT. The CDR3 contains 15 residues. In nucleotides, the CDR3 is TGTGCCAGCAGTTACTCGGCGCCAGGGCCGGGGGGCTACGCCTTC. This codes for CASSYSAPGPGGYAF.

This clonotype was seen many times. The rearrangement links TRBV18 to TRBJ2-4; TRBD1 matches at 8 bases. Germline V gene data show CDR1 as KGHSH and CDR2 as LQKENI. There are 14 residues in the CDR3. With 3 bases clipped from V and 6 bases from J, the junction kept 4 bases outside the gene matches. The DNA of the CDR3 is TGTGCCAGCTCACCTTCGACAGGGGCAAACATTCAGTACTTC. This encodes CASSPSTGANIQYF. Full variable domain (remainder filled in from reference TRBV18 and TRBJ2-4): NAGVMQNPRHLVRRRGQEARLRCSPMKGHSHVYWYRQLPEEGLKFMVYLQKENIIDESGMPKERFSAEFPKEGPSILRIQQVVRGDSAAYFCASSPSTGANIQYFGAGTRLSVL.

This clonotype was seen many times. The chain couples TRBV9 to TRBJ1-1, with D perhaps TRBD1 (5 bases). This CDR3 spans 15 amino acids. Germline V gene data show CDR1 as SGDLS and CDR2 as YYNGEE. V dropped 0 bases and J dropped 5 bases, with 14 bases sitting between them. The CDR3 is CASSVGDGGTTEAFF. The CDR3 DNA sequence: TGTGCCAGCAGCGTAGGCGACGGAGGGACTACTGAAGCTTTCTTT.